The entry below describes one T cell receptor beta chain. Antigen: not known. The junction had 2 bases not matched to a gene; V was cut back by 5 bases and J by 2 bases. The germline CDR1 and CDR2 sequences are DFQATT and SNEGSKA (reference sequence). The CDR3 consists of 13 residues. This record comes from a study of T cells in Graves' hyperthyroidism and ophthalmopathy. Whole-study findings and limits: A model of 13 V-J pairs discriminated ophthalmopathy from stable hyperthyroidism.

Amplified TCR beta CDR3 regions came from RNA transcripts. An initial round of RT-PCR targeting the TCR CDR3 relied on the HTBI primer set. TCRdb redid the calling of the multiplex PCR reads with MiXCR, one entry per CDR3 protein. Altogether roughly 380,000 distinct CDR3 sequences are present, less than 20% being singletons, with the ten largest covering 15%. The chain has TRBV20-1 and TRBJ1-2, with 10 bases fitting TRBD1. Sequenced: blood. The TCR originated in a woman aged 40 to 49 with Graves' ophthalmopathy. CDR3 protein: CSAPGQGNYGYTF. CDR3 bases: TGCAGTGCTCCGGGACAGGGGAACTATGGCTACACCTTC.